These 21 T cell receptor beta chains came from one sample sequenced in a study of cytomegalovirus exposure and HLA in healthy donors. PCR used 60 Vbeta primers and 13 Jbeta primers. Sequencing was performed with immunoSEQ multiplex PCR; in TCRdb, only in-frame clones are kept and a portion is missing. This sample yields 150,000 to 200,000 clones, of which about 80% are seen a single time; 3.5% to 5% belongs to the top ten. The sequenced sample consisted of PBMCs. The receptor set was obtained from a woman aged 25-40 years in good health and CMV-seropositive.

The chain couples TRBV29-1 to TRBJ2-1; 7 bases agree with TRBD1. Looked up from germline, CDR1 is SQVTM and CDR2 is ANQGSEA. There are 14 residues in the CDR3. J gave up 4 bases and V 5 bases, and 8 bases lay outside the gene matches. The CDR3, as DNA: TGCAGCGTTACCAGACAGGGAACATACAATGAGCAGTTCTTC. The encoded protein is CSVTRQGTYNEQFF.

DNA of the CDR3: TGCGCCAGCACCGGGACGGGACAGATCACAGATACGCAGTATTTT. It is translated as CASTGTGQITDTQYF. This chain links TRBV5-1 with TRBJ2-3; 7 positions match TRBD1. Germline V gene sequence: CDR1 SGHRS, CDR2 YFSETQ. The CDR3 runs to 15 residues. The ends lost 6 bases at V and 2 bases at J; junction bases unmatched: 9.

This clone has just a few counts. V usage is TRBV5-8 and J usage is TRBJ2-1; 8 nucleotides match TRBD1. Per germline, CDR1 SGHTS and CDR2 YDEGEE. The J segment lost 0 bases and the V segment lost 5 bases, leaving 7 bases of the junction unmatched. This CDR3 is built from 16 residues. CDR3 region: CASRAGQGSSYNEQFF. DNA for the CDR3: TGTGCCAGCAGGGCCGGACAGGGAAGCTCCTACAATGAGCAGTTCTTC. Looking up the rest from reference TRBV5-8 and TRBJ2-1 gives the full variable domain: EAGVTQSPTHLIKTRGQQATLRCSPISGHTSVYWYQQALGLGLQFLLWYDEGEERNRGNFPPRFSGRQFPNYSSELNVNALELEDSALYLCASRAGQGSSYNEQFFGPGTRLTVL.

The chain couples TRBV7-8 to TRBJ2-7; TRBD2 might be the D (5 bases). Germline V gene lookup returns CDR1 SGHVS and CDR2 FQNEAQ. Trimming removed 5 bases at V and 1 base at J, with 9 bases between. There are 13 residues in the CDR3. The CDR3 region is CASSPPGSYEQYF. The DNA of the CDR3 is TGTGCCAGCAGCCCCCCGGGGTCCTACGAGCAGTACTTC.

CDR3 bases: TGCGCCAGCAGCTTGGATCCCGTAGCTTTCTTT. It yields the protein CASSLDPVAFF. The chain carries TRBV5-1 and TRBJ1-1; D ambiguous. Germline CDR1 reads SGHRS; CDR2 reads YFSETQ. The CDR3 has 11 amino acids. With 0 bases removed from V and 10 bases from J, the gap between germline ends came to 7 bases.

Remarks on this clone: Different DNA sequences within this sample yield the same CDR3. The chain has TRBV4-3 and TRBJ1-3, with D unclear. Trimming left V 0 bases short and J 0 bases short, with 6 bases between. Germline loops: CDR1 LGHNA, CDR2 YSLEER. This CDR3 has 15 residues. CDR3 loop: CASSQEHLSGNTIYF. As DNA, the CDR3 is TGCGCCAGCAGCCAAGAACATCTCTCTGGAAACACCATATATTTT.

The chain uses TRBV7-2 and TRBJ2-7; 8 bases fit TRBD2. Germline V gene data show CDR1 as SGHTA and CDR2 as FQGNSA. The junction had 5 bases not matched to a gene; V was cut back by 5 bases and J by 5 bases. The CDR3 is made up of 13 amino acids. In DNA, the CDR3 is TGTGCCAGCAGCGCCGGGACTAGGAACGAGCAGTACTTC. This gives the protein CASSAGTRNEQYF.

This clone was counted only a few times. J is TRBJ1-1 and V is TRBV7-2, with TRBD1 identical over 8 bases. From germline, CDR1 is SGHTA and CDR2 FQGNSA. Germline trimming cut 0 bases from V and 12 bases from J; bases unmatched to any gene: 6. The CDR3 spans 13 residues. The CDR3 loop is CASSLARRGRTFF. In DNA form, the CDR3 reads TGTGCCAGCAGCTTAGCGCGCAGGGGGCGAACTTTCTTT.

V and J are TRBV2 and TRBJ2-5, with a possible D match to TRBD1 (5 bases). The germline gives CDR1 SNHLY, CDR2 FYNNEI. This CDR3 has 14 residues. The V gene lost 5 bases and the J gene lost 2 bases, with 12 bases spanning the gap. Here the CDR3 reads CASSNARQQETQYF. The CDR3 region has the DNA TGTGCCAGCAGTAACGCTAGACAGCAAGAGACCCAGTACTTC.

This chain connects TRBV7-9 to TRBJ1-5, with TRBD1 identical over 8 bases. The V and J ends lost 4 bases and 4 bases, in that order; junction bases with no gene match: 6. There are 15 residues in the CDR3. CDR1 SEHNR and CDR2 FQNEAQ come from the germline V gene (reference sequence). In nucleotides, the CDR3 is TGTGCCAGCAGCTCCCAACAGGGGGAGAATCAGCCCCAGCATTTT. Translating it yields CASSSQQGENQPQHF.

The chain is built from TRBV7-8 and TRBJ1-5; weak D call: TRBD1 (6 bases). CDR1 and CDR2 (germline): SGHVS, FQNEAQ. The CDR3 covers 13 residues. Deletions cut 5 bases from V and 4 bases from J, with 9 bases between. CDR3 amino acids: CASSTTGNQPQHF. CDR3 nucleotides: TGTGCCAGCAGCACCACAGGGAATCAGCCCCAGCATTTT.

About this clone itself: This sample also contains other DNA sequences that code for the same CDR3. CDR3 region: CASSLARNQPQHF. The CDR3 DNA sequence: TGTGCCAGCAGCTTAGCGAGGAATCAGCCCCAGCATTTT. J is TRBJ1-5 and V is TRBV7-2, with unresolved D. V was trimmed by 0 bases and J by 4 bases, leaving 4 bases between them. In germline, CDR1 is SGHTA, CDR2 FQGNSA. There are 13 residues in the CDR3.

The chain links TRBV7-9 to TRBJ1-1; perhaps TRBD1 as D (5 bases). Trimming took 1 base from V and 10 from J, leaving 16 bases between them. This CDR3 is built from 14 residues. The germline CDR1 and CDR2 sequences are SEHNR and FQNEAQ (reference sequence). CDR3 in DNA: TGTGCCAGCAGCTTAGTAGGTCCCCGGGGGGGAGCTTTCTTT. Amino acids: CASSLVGPRGGAFF. The complete variable domain, with remaining parts taken from reference TRBV7-9 and TRBJ1-1, reads DTGVSQNPRHKITKRGQNVTFRCDPISEHNRLYWYRQTLGQGPEFLTYFQNEAQLEKSRLLSDRFSAERPKGSFSTLEIQRTEQGDSAMYLCASSLVGPRGGAFFGQGTRLTVV.

This clone was seen a handful of times. This rearrangement joins TRBV4-1 to TRBJ1-1, with 7 bases lining up with TRBD1. Germline V gives CDR1 MGHRA, CDR2 YSYEKL. V lost 0 bases, J lost 0 bases, and 1 base stayed unmatched. The CDR3 covers 15 residues. The CDR3 bases are TGCGCCAGCAGCCAAGAGGGACAGCTGAACACTGAAGCTTTCTTT. This sequence encodes CASSQEGQLNTEAFF.

This chain links TRBV30 with TRBJ2-2; TRBD1 matches 8 bases. CDR3 length: 14 residues. The ends lost 0 bases at V and 10 bases at J; junction bases unmatched: 7. From germline, CDR1 is GTSNPN and CDR2 SVGIG (reference sequence). The CDR3 nucleotides read TGTGCCTGGAGTGTAGGGACAGGCCCATCGGAGCTGTTTTTT. Its protein product is CAWSVGTGPSELFF.

CDR3 sequence (DNA): TGTGCCAGCAGCTTGCGGGACGGGGGGGAAAAACTGTTTTTT. Translated, it gives CASSLRDGGEKLFF. The genes are TRBV5-4 and TRBJ1-4; D might be TRBD1 (5 bases). V lost 1 base to trimming and J lost 8 bases, with 12 bases between them. The CDR3 loop spans 14 amino acids. Germline V gene data show CDR1 as SGHNT and CDR2 as YYREEE (reference sequence).

This chain links TRBV18 with TRBJ2-7; 7 nucleotides match TRBD1. V dropped 6 bases and J dropped 6; count of bases not matched to a gene: 14. In germline, CDR1 is KGHSH, CDR2 LQKENI. The CDR3 is 15 amino acids. CDR3 DNA: TGTGCCAGCTCTCAATTGGACAGGTCTTTGGCCGAGCAGTACTTC. This gives the protein CASSQLDRSLAEQYF.

The rearrangement uses TRBV7-9 and TRBJ1-3, with 7 positions matching TRBD1. CDR3 size: 15 residues. The V and J ends lost 5 bases and 4 bases, in that order; junction bases with no gene match: 8. In germline, CDR1 is SEHNR, CDR2 FQNEAQ (reference sequence). In DNA, the CDR3 is TGTGCCAGCAGCCGGGGGGGGGACAGAGGAAACACCATATATTTT. Its translation: CASSRGGDRGNTIYF.

This clone was picked up a small number of times. The chain has TRBV6-5 and TRBJ2-1; D remains ambiguous. Trimming removed 0 bases at V and 3 bases at J, with 12 bases between. From germline, CDR1 is MNHEY and CDR2 SVGAGI. The CDR3 runs to 16 residues. The CDR3: CASSYSIPSGYNEQFF. The CDR3 nucleotides are TGTGCCAGCAGTTACTCGATTCCTTCGGGCTACAATGAGCAGTTCTTC.

This clone has only one observation. This chain connects TRBV12-5 to TRBJ2-7; 7 bases are a match to TRBD1. The CDR3 loop spans 20 amino acids. Trimming took 2 bases from V and 5 from J; bases not matched to a gene: 24. Germline assignment: CDR1 LGHNT and CDR2 FRNRAP. The CDR3, as DNA: TGTGCTAGTGGTTTGAACCCCGCCGGGACAGCTTTAAGTCGGTCCCACGAGCAGTACTTC. It specifies CASGLNPAGTALSRSHEQYF.

CDR3 bases: TGTGCCAGCAGTTTATCTTACAGCCTAATCTCCTACGAGCAGTACTTC. This encodes CASSLSYSLISYEQYF. The V and J genes are TRBV27 and TRBJ2-7; the D is unclear. This CDR3 has 16 residues. V lost 0 bases to trimming and J lost 0 bases, with 12 bases between them. Germline V gene lookup returns CDR1 MNHEY and CDR2 SMNVEV (reference sequence).